These T cell receptor beta chains were read from a single sample in a study of CD8+CD57+ T cells in acquired aplastic anemia. MiXCR was run by TCRdb on the reads, yielding one entry per CDR3 protein. The data hold 89,000 or so distinct CDR3 sequences, with roughly 70% observed a single time. Material: sorted CD4+, CD8+, or CD8+CD57+ T cells (not recorded which) from PBMCs. These receptors all come from a human donor with aplastic anemia. Each CDR3 is given with its conserved first and last residue. Each record gives: J gene, V gene, clone size, D gene, CDR3 protein, CDR3 DNA. A D gene is named only where the DNA matches it firmly. Not all rows give a size; the values are once, few, many and, for expanded clones, a class.

j_call: TRBJ2-3
v_call: TRBV20-1
clone_size: once
d_call: TRBD2
cdr3_aa: CSAPRGGGDTQYF
cdr3_nt: TGCAGTGCGCCTCGGGGGGGCGGAGATACGCAGTATTTT

j_call: TRBJ1-6
v_call: TRBV19
clone_size: -
d_call: -
cdr3_aa: CASSSEGSYNSPLHF
cdr3_nt: TGTGCCAGTAGTTCCGAGGGTTCCTATAATTCACCTCTCCACTTT

j_call: TRBJ2-3
v_call: TRBV25-1
clone_size: -
d_call: -
cdr3_aa: CASSEDLWGSTDTQYF
cdr3_nt: TGTGCCAGCAGTGAAGATCTTTGGGGAAGCACAGATACGCAGTATTTT

j_call: TRBJ2-7
v_call: TRBV10-3
clone_size: few
d_call: TRBD1
cdr3_aa: CAIRIGQGGEQYF
cdr3_nt: TGTGCCATCAGGATCGGACAGGGCGGCGAGCAGTACTTC

j_call: TRBJ2-7
v_call: TRBV20-1
clone_size: few
d_call: -
cdr3_aa: CSARGTEGDWEQYF
cdr3_nt: TGCAGTGCTAGAGGGACGGAAGGAGACTGGGAGCAGTACTTC

j_call: TRBJ2-7
v_call: TRBV7-2
clone_size: many
d_call: TRBD2
cdr3_aa: CASSSRGGDTYEQYF
cdr3_nt: TGTGCCAGCAGCTCACGCGGGGGGGATACCTACGAGCAGTACTTC

j_call: TRBJ2-7
v_call: TRBV20-1
clone_size: -
d_call: -
cdr3_aa: CSAPRTVSYEQYF
cdr3_nt: TGCAGTGCCCCCAGGACAGTGTCCTACGAGCAGTACTTC

j_call: TRBJ1-6
v_call: TRBV12-5
clone_size: -
d_call: -
cdr3_aa: CASGLVSYNSPLHF
cdr3_nt: TGTGCTAGTGGTTTGGTTTCGTATAATTCACCCCTCCACTTT

j_call: TRBJ1-1
v_call: TRBV28
clone_size: -
d_call: TRBD1
cdr3_aa: CASSLSTGTGGARTEAFF
cdr3_nt: TGTGCCAGCAGTTTATCGACTGGGACAGGGGGCGCCAGGACTGAAGCTTTCTTT

j_call: TRBJ1-1
v_call: TRBV19
clone_size: once
d_call: -
cdr3_aa: CASSIAGLAEVAFF
cdr3_nt: TGTGCCAGTAGTATAGCGGGGCTCGCCGAGGTAGCTTTCTTT

j_call: TRBJ2-7
v_call: TRBV4-1
clone_size: -
d_call: -
cdr3_aa: CASSQDRYPRSEQYF
cdr3_nt: TGCGCCAGCAGCCAAGACCGATACCCGAGGAGCGAGCAGTACTTC

j_call: TRBJ2-2
v_call: TRBV9
clone_size: -
d_call: TRBD1
cdr3_aa: CASRTGPGELFF
cdr3_nt: TGTGCCAGTCGGACAGGGCCCGGGGAGCTGTTTTTT

j_call: TRBJ2-5
v_call: TRBV29-1
clone_size: -
d_call: -
cdr3_aa: CSVERGPGTQYF
cdr3_nt: TGCAGCGTTGAGCGCGGGCCCGGGACCCAGTACTTC

j_call: TRBJ1-2
v_call: TRBV2
clone_size: -
d_call: -
cdr3_aa: CASRIGNFYGYTF
cdr3_nt: TGTGCCAGTCGCATTGGCAATTTTTATGGCTACACCTTC

j_call: TRBJ1-1
v_call: TRBV20-1
clone_size: many
d_call: -
cdr3_aa: CSARARGPTGALTEAFF
cdr3_nt: TGCAGTGCTAGAGCCCGCGGACCAACCGGGGCCCTCACTGAAGCTTTCTTT

j_call: TRBJ1-1
v_call: TRBV19
clone_size: -
d_call: -
cdr3_aa: CASSPTWVTPFF
cdr3_nt: TGTGCCAGTAGCCCTACATGGGTAACGCCTTTCTTT

j_call: TRBJ2-5
v_call: TRBV10-3
clone_size: many
d_call: -
cdr3_aa: CASQRETGETQYF
cdr3_nt: TGTGCCTCCCAGAGGGAGACGGGAGAGACCCAGTACTTC

j_call: TRBJ2-1
v_call: TRBV20-1
clone_size: -
d_call: TRBD2
cdr3_aa: CSARDGRVGFF
cdr3_nt: TGCAGTGCTAGAGATGGGAGGGTTGGGTTCTTC

j_call: TRBJ2-7
v_call: TRBV15
clone_size: -
d_call: TRBD2
cdr3_aa: CATSRDRAGGVYKQYF
cdr3_nt: TGTGCCACCAGCAGAGATCGAGCGGGGGGGGTCTACAAGCAGTACTTC

j_call: TRBJ2-7
v_call: TRBV7-8
clone_size: -
d_call: TRBD2
cdr3_aa: CATSLLAGDGGSYEQYF
cdr3_nt: TGTGCTACAAGCCTTCTAGCGGGGGACGGGGGGTCCTACGAGCAGTACTTC

j_call: TRBJ1-2
v_call: TRBV7-9
clone_size: few
d_call: -
cdr3_aa: CASSPVGNYGYTF
cdr3_nt: TGTGCCAGCAGCCCGGTTGGGAACTATGGCTACACCTTC

j_call: TRBJ1-6
v_call: TRBV7-2
clone_size: -
d_call: -
cdr3_aa: CASSLPQGQGSPLHF
cdr3_nt: TGTGCCAGCAGCTTACCTCAGGGTCAGGGTTCACCCCTCCACTTT

j_call: TRBJ2-3
v_call: TRBV7-3
clone_size: -
d_call: -
cdr3_aa: CASQDTDTQYF
cdr3_nt: TGTGCTAGCCAGGATACAGATACGCAGTATTTT

j_call: TRBJ2-2
v_call: TRBV29-1
clone_size: few
d_call: -
cdr3_aa: CSVEEGAELFF
cdr3_nt: TGCAGCGTTGAAGAGGGGGCGGAGCTGTTTTTT

j_call: TRBJ2-5
v_call: TRBV20-1
clone_size: -
d_call: TRBD1
cdr3_aa: CSAPVPGGLSETQYF
cdr3_nt: TGCAGTGCTCCGGTCCCAGGGGGCCTATCGGAGACCCAGTACTTC

j_call: TRBJ2-5
v_call: TRBV20-1
clone_size: -
d_call: TRBD1
cdr3_aa: CSAVTGGTTQYF
cdr3_nt: TGCAGTGCTGTAACAGGGGGAACCACCCAGTACTTC

j_call: TRBJ2-3
v_call: TRBV24-1
clone_size: once
d_call: TRBD1
cdr3_aa: CATSDTGTGSTDTQYF
cdr3_nt: TGTGCCACCAGTGATACAGGGACAGGAAGCACAGATACGCAGTATTTT

j_call: TRBJ2-7
v_call: TRBV5-1
clone_size: -
d_call: -
cdr3_aa: CASSAAEGSNEQYF
cdr3_nt: TGCGCCAGCAGCGCCGCGGAGGGGTCGAACGAGCAGTACTTC

j_call: TRBJ2-5
v_call: TRBV7-9
clone_size: few
d_call: TRBD2
cdr3_aa: CASSYSGGQETQYF
cdr3_nt: TGTGCCAGCAGCTATTCGGGGGGGCAAGAGACCCAGTACTTC

j_call: TRBJ2-3
v_call: TRBV15
clone_size: many
d_call: TRBD2
cdr3_aa: CATSILAGGTDTQYF
cdr3_nt: TGTGCCACCAGCATACTAGCGGGGGGAACAGATACGCAGTATTTT

j_call: TRBJ2-5
v_call: TRBV7-2
clone_size: -
d_call: TRBD2
cdr3_aa: CASSLSGTQETQYF
cdr3_nt: TGTGCCAGCAGCTTAAGCGGGACCCAAGAGACCCAGTACTTC

j_call: TRBJ1-2
v_call: TRBV7-6
clone_size: once
d_call: -
cdr3_aa: CASSSQGGDDYGYTF
cdr3_nt: TGTGCCAGCAGCTCCCAGGGTGGGGATGACTATGGCTACACCTTC

j_call: TRBJ1-2
v_call: TRBV29-1
clone_size: few
d_call: TRBD1
cdr3_aa: CSVEDRENYGYTF
cdr3_nt: TGCAGCGTTGAGGACAGGGAGAACTATGGCTACACCTTC